Below, 21 T cell receptor beta chains from the same sample are listed, as sequenced in a study of blood T cell repertoires in COVID-19. Only in-frame clones appear in the TCRdb table, and some are missing; sequencing was by immunoSEQ multiplex PCR. The sample includes some 200,000 clones, roughly nine tenths seen only once; the top ten take roughly 9.8%. Sequenced input: peripheral blood. The source is a woman aged 60-75 years with COVID-19, enrolled during active disease.

The genes are TRBV7-2 and TRBJ1-2; possibly TRBD1 for D (5 bases). Trimming took off 2 bases at V and 0 bases at J, with 10 bases between the two ends. Germline lookup yields CDR1 SGHTA and CDR2 FQGNSA. This CDR3 has 15 amino acids. CDR3: CASSLYRGTNYGYTF. The CDR3 DNA is TGTGCCAGCAGCTTATATCGGGGGACTAACTATGGCTACACCTTC.

On this clone: This sample includes further DNA sequences coding for the same CDR3. The J gene is TRBJ2-7, the V gene TRBV11-2; 8 nucleotides line up with TRBD2. This CDR3 region has 15 residues. Germline V lookup: CDR1 SGHAT, CDR2 FQNNGV. The V gene end was trimmed by 0 bases and the J gene end by 3 bases; junction bases not matched to a gene: 4. CDR3 region: CASSLELAENYEQYF. The CDR3 nucleotides read TGTGCCAGCAGCTTAGAACTAGCGGAGAACTACGAGCAGTACTTC. Drawing the rest from reference TRBV11-2 and TRBJ2-7, the complete variable domain is EAGVAQSPRYKIIEKRQSVAFWCNPISGHATLYWYQQILGQGPKLLIQFQNNGVVDDSQLPKDRFSAERLKGVDSTLKIQPAKLEDSAVYLCASSLELAENYEQYFGPGTRLTVT.

The gene calls are TRBV7-2 and TRBJ2-7; tentative D call: TRBD2 (6 bases). V gave up 1 base and J gave up 11 bases, with 18 bases separating them. Germline V lookup: CDR1 SGHTA, CDR2 FQGNSA. The CDR3 runs to 14 residues. CDR3 sequence (DNA): TGTGCCAGCAGCTTAGACGCGGGATTGGGGCGCGAGTACTTC. Its translation: CASSLDAGLGREYF.

This clone was observed a few times. The gene calls are TRBV13 and TRBJ2-1, with 12 bases matching TRBD2. J gave up 12 bases and V 7 bases, and 13 bases lay outside the gene matches. The CDR3 runs 15 residues. Germline V CDR1 and CDR2: PRHDT, FYEKMQ (reference sequence). CDR3 nucleotides: TGTGCCAGCACCCCCATGACTAGCGGGAGCGTTGGGCAGTTCTTC. It yields the protein CASTPMTSGSVGQFF.

This clone was seen once. This chain joins TRBV4-1 and TRBJ1-2, with 9 bases aligning to TRBD1. Germline trimming cut 6 bases from V and 1 base from J; bases unmatched to any gene: 12. This CDR3 spans 17 amino acids. Germline V gives CDR1 MGHRA, CDR2 YSYEKL. The CDR3 loop is CASRRTGGFNLNYGYTF. CDR3 bases: TGCGCCAGCAGGCGTACAGGGGGCTTTAACCTTAACTATGGCTACACCTTC.

J is TRBJ2-1 and V is TRBV18; 7 nucleotides line up with TRBD2. The V gene's germline CDR1 is KGHSH and CDR2 LQKENI. This CDR3 is built from 13 residues. Trimming cost V 4 bases and J 10 bases; bases outside gene matches: 7. This CDR3 is CASSRAGISEQFF. The CDR3 nucleotides are TGTGCCAGCTCACGAGCGGGAATATCGGAGCAGTTCTTC. Full variable domain (outside the CDR3, taken from reference TRBV18 and TRBJ2-1): NAGVMQNPRHLVRRRGQEARLRCSPMKGHSHVYWYRQLPEEGLKFMVYLQKENIIDESGMPKERFSAEFPKEGPSILRIQQVVRGDSAAYFCASSRAGISEQFFGPGTRLTVL.

This chain uses TRBV5-8 with TRBJ2-5, with D possibly being TRBD2 (5 bases). The CDR3 is 14 amino acids. In germline, CDR1 is SGHTS, CDR2 YDEGEE. Trimming took off 3 bases at V and 0 bases at J, with 9 bases between the two ends. CDR3 protein: CASSSDWDQETQYF. CDR3 in DNA: TGTGCCAGCAGCTCGGACTGGGACCAAGAGACCCAGTACTTC.

The rearrangement links TRBV19 to TRBJ2-6; D is ambiguous. Trimming stripped 4 bases from V and 2 bases from J, with 6 bases between. There are 14 residues in the CDR3. Germline CDR1 reads LNHDA; CDR2 reads SQIVND (reference sequence). The CDR3 DNA follows: TGTGCCAGTAGTACCCCAGCTGGGGCCAACGTCCTGACTTTC. Its protein product is CASSTPAGANVLTF.

This chain joins TRBV28 and TRBJ1-2, with no clear D. The CDR3 is made up of 15 amino acids. V lost 5 bases, J lost 2 bases, and 15 bases lay in between. Germline V gene sequence: CDR1 MDHEN, CDR2 SYDVKM. The DNA of the CDR3 is TGTGCCAGCAGTATCTCGACACCAGGAAACTATGGCTACACCTTC. Translating gives CASSISTPGNYGYTF.

The V and J genes are TRBV6-5 and TRBJ1-1; TRBD1 agrees at 8 bases. There are 14 residues in the CDR3. Losses at the gene ends were 6 bases for V and 7 bases for J; bases not matched to a gene: 10. Looked up from germline, CDR1 is MNHEY and CDR2 is SVGAGI. The CDR3 region is CASSLTGGNGEAFF. As DNA, the CDR3 is TGTGCCAGCAGCTTAACAGGGGGTAACGGTGAAGCTTTCTTT.

This chain links TRBV4-1 with TRBJ1-3; D ambiguous. The CDR3 runs 13 residues. Looked up from germline, CDR1 is MGHRA and CDR2 is YSYEKL. Trimming cost V 6 bases and J 0 bases, with 6 bases left between them. The CDR3 nucleotides read TGCGCCAGCAGGGAGATCTCTGGAAACACCATATATTTT. Its translation is CASREISGNTIYF.

The chain employs TRBV3-1 (or the pseudogene TRBV3-2) and TRBJ2-3, with a weak D call TRBD2 (6 bases). Germline CDR1 is LGHDT and CDR2 is YNNKEL (reference sequence). The ends were cut back, 1 base at V and 6 bases at J, with 8 bases in the middle. There are 13 residues in the CDR3. The CDR3 sequence: CASSQVLADTQYF. DNA of the CDR3: TGTGCCAGCAGCCAAGTCCTAGCGGATACGCAGTATTTT.

The gene calls are TRBV6-2 or TRBV6-3 and TRBJ2-7; TRBD1 matches at 9 bases. CDR3 length: 14 residues. CDR1 is MNHEY, CDR2 SVGEGT, per germline. Trimming took 2 bases from V and 5 from J; bases not matched to a gene: 4. The CDR3 nucleotides are TGTGCCAGCAGTTACGTTCACAGGGGGCACGAGCAGTACTTC. It codes for CASSYVHRGHEQYF.

V is TRBV19 and J is TRBJ1-5; D perhaps matches TRBD1 (5 bases). The CDR3 extends over 14 amino acids. Trimming cost V 3 bases and J 4 bases, with 10 bases left between them. Per germline, CDR1 LNHDA and CDR2 SQIVND (reference sequence). The CDR3 here is CASSIQDTNQPQHF. The CDR3 nucleotides are TGTGCCAGTAGTATCCAGGACACAAATCAGCCCCAGCATTTT.

V gene TRBV5-4 combines with J gene TRBJ2-1; no clear D gene. Germline-derived CDR1 and CDR2 are SGHNT and YYREEE (reference sequence). Trimming pared 0 bases from V and 8 bases from J, leaving 9 bases between. The length of the CDR3 is 13 residues. Written as DNA, the CDR3 is TGTGCCAGCAGCTTGGGCGCGTTCGATGAGCAGTTCTTC. This encodes CASSLGAFDEQFF.

The rearrangement uses TRBV5-6 and TRBJ2-7; unclear D gene. Trimming took off 4 bases at V and 2 bases at J, with 10 bases between the two ends. This CDR3 has 13 amino acids. Germline loops: CDR1 SGHDT, CDR2 YYEEEE. CDR3: CASSARGPYEQYF. The CDR3, as DNA: TGTGCCAGCAGCGCCCGCGGCCCCTACGAGCAGTACTTC.

This clone was observed a few times. The gene calls are TRBV5-6 and TRBJ1-4; D gene unclear. The CDR3 is 14 residues long. V lost 0 bases to trimming and J lost 3 bases, with 6 bases between them. From germline, CDR1 is SGHDT and CDR2 YYEEEE. CDR3 nucleotides: TGTGCCAGCAGCTTGGTGAGCCCTAATGAAAAACTGTTTTTT. Translation: CASSLVSPNEKLFF.

The rearrangement joins TRBV6-2 or TRBV6-3 to TRBJ2-7, with 7 bases matching TRBD1. The trim removed 3 bases at V and 0 bases at J, leaving 5 bases unmatched. The CDR3 extends over 15 amino acids. Germline V lookup: CDR1 MNHEY, CDR2 SVGEGT. The CDR3 region has the DNA TGTGCCAGCAGTTATCGGGACAGTAACTCCTACGAGCAGTACTTC. Encoded protein: CASSYRDSNSYEQYF.

This sequence joins TRBV3-1 (or the pseudogene TRBV3-2) and TRBJ2-7; TRBD1 might be the D (6 bases). CDR1 LGHDT and CDR2 YNNKEL come from the germline V gene (reference sequence). CDR3 length: 15 amino acids. Trimming cost V 5 bases and J 3 bases, with 17 bases left between them. The CDR3: CASSTRTASHYEQYF. As DNA, the CDR3 is TGTGCCAGCAGCACACGGACAGCGTCCCACTACGAGCAGTACTTC.

This clone occurred a few times. The chain couples TRBV6-1 to TRBJ1-2, with D maybe TRBD1 (6 bases). CDR3 length: 16 residues. V lost 2 bases, J lost 0 bases, and 13 bases lay in between. Per the germline V gene, CDR1 is MNHNS and CDR2 is SASEGT. The CDR3 protein is CASSEFSPGANYGYTF. The CDR3 nucleotides read TGTGCCAGCAGTGAATTTTCACCAGGGGCTAACTATGGCTACACCTTC.

V is TRBV6-5 and J is TRBJ2-7, with 8 bases aligning to TRBD1. Unmatched junction bases numbered 9, after V lost 7 bases and J lost 4 bases. The germline V gene encodes CDR1 MNHEY and CDR2 SVGAGI. CDR3 length equals 14 residues. The CDR3 spells CASNSGQGWYEQYF. CDR3 nucleotides: TGTGCCAGCAATTCCGGACAGGGTTGGTACGAGCAGTACTTC.